This T cell receptor beta chain was sequenced for a study of PD-1 blockade in classical Hodgkin lymphoma. CDR3 length: 14 amino acids. Germline V gene data show CDR1 as SQVTM and CDR2 as ANQGSEA. Trimming took 6 bases from V and 2 from J, leaving 16 bases between them. Profiled with immunoSEQ multiplex PCR; TCRdb holds only in-frame clones, not every one. The sample holds tens of thousands of clones; about 77% are singletons and the top ten take 9.4%. Study-level points and caveats: In CD4+ cells, TCR diversity went up significantly by C4D1, but in CD8+ cells it did not. Baseline diversity in complete responders resembled that of newly diagnosed patients. Newly diagnosed patients were said to have less baseline TCR diversity than healthy donors did.

Specified time point: cycle 4 day 1 (C4D1), after less than 7 weeks of nivolumab. Each patient's relapse followed autologous stem cell transplantation, and brentuximab vedotin exposure varied. Best responses were complete response, partial response or progressive disease. This clone was picked up a small number of times. Its matching antigen is unknown. The chain links TRBV29-1 to TRBJ1-2, with TRBD1 as a possible D gene (6 bases). The source of this sequence is a human donor with classical Hodgkin lymphoma. The sample was peripheral blood mononuclear cells (PBMCs), taken before the fourth cycle of nivolumab. In nucleotides, the CDR3 is TGCAGCGTCACCCCCAGGGGAGGGAACTATGGCTACACCTTC. Its protein product is CSVTPRGGNYGYTF.